This T cell receptor beta chain is from a study of T-cell memory formation after mild COVID-19. In regard to this clonotype: Its antigen is not known.

TCR alpha and TCR beta cDNA libraries carrying sample barcodes and UMIs were produced by 5'RACE using constant-segment primers. TCRdb reprocessed the 5' RACE reads with MiXCR, giving one entry per CDR3 protein. Found here are 300,000 to 350,000 distinct CDR3 sequences, roughly 15% of them singletons; the top ten hold about a fifth. Overall study findings and caveats: Mainly CM and EM harbored the contracting CD4+ clones; mainly EMRA harbored the CD8+ ones. Confirmation of SARS-CoV-2 specificity was lacking for second-wave clones peaking day 37.

This CDR3 comprises 10 residues. CDR1 is DFQATT and CDR2 is SNEGSKA in the germline V gene (reference sequence). Trimming shortened V by 4 bases and J by 5 bases, and 5 bases separated the two germline ends. The V call is TRBV20-1, the J call TRBJ1-2, with D unresolved. Sequencing was carried out using PBMCs or a T cell subset sorted from them (not recorded which). The sequence derives from a man younger than 30 who had mild COVID-19 (a few samples of this study predate the infection). Cell type and time point are not known. The CDR3 region is CSATYYGYTF. The DNA for the CDR3 is TGCAGTGCTACCTATTATGGCTACACCTTC.